This TCR beta chain was found in a study of vaccination and CD4 T cells after COVID-19. Treatment of the sample: approximately 10-day PBMC culture with coronavirus spike peptide pools or control peptides (ViraFEST assay). The Oncomine TCR Beta short-read assay sequenced DNA from cultured CD4+ T cells. Cultured CD4+ T cells yielded the extracted genomic DNA. TCRdb reprocessed the PCR reads via MiXCR and lists one record per CDR3 protein. Of about 13,000 distinct CDR3 sequences listed, roughly two fifths are singletons. This clonotype was counted between two and nine times. Its cognate antigen is unknown. The CDR3 loop spans 16 amino acids. The germline V and J ends were trimmed by 0 bases and 5 bases, with 17 bases remaining between them. CDR1 is DFQATT, CDR2 SNEGSKA, per germline (reference sequence).

The chain carries TRBV20-1 and TRBJ2-1; D remains unclear. This receptor was identified in a human donor who had recovered from COVID-19. The input for sequencing was CD4+ T cells from blood, cultured in vitro, taken after SARS-CoV-2 vaccination. CDR3 residues: CSARDPKSPANNEQFF. The CDR3 bases are TGCAGTGCTAGAGATCCGAAATCCCCCGCCAACAATGAGCAGTTCTTC.